These 19 T cell receptor beta chains originate from one sample sequenced in a study of identical twins (dated by TCRdb to 2016 to 2017). Preparation of the library involved 5' RACE. TCRdb names Illumina HiSeq 2000 as the instrument used. TCRdb redid the processing of the public reads, applying fastp at Q25 and MiXCR, and retained in-frame beta chains. Each entry merges the rows of one CDR3 protein and shows their most common DNA and genes. This sample holds fewer than 650,000 distinct CDR3 sequences; approximately 9.6% were observed only once. The ten most abundant clones make up roughly 3.2% of the sample. Separately, the same data were catalogued under a study of yellow fever vaccine responses in identical twins.

The sample comprised PBMCs. All receptors come from a woman aged 18-35 years in good health.

The table lists this clonotype with many counts. The rearrangement links TRBV7-2 to TRBJ2-1; 9 nucleotides match TRBD2. The junction had 8 bases not matched to a gene; V was cut back by 5 bases and J by 0 bases. The V gene's germline CDR1 is SGHTA and CDR2 FQGNSA. The CDR3 is made up of 17 amino acids. The CDR3: CASSPLAGQLSYNEQFF. The CDR3 DNA reads as TGTGCCAGCAGCCCGCTAGCGGGACAGCTCTCCTACAATGAGCAGTTCTTC.

Remarks on this clonotype: A much larger clone lies one base from this, so it may be a read error. The chain uses TRBV4-1 and TRBJ1-1, with 7 bases lining up with TRBD1. The CDR3 covers 15 residues. CDR1 and CDR2 from the germline V gene are MGHRA and YSYEKL. The junction had 4 bases not matched to a gene; V was cut back by 2 bases and J by 1 base. CDR3 sequence (DNA): TGCGCCAGCAGCCAAAAGGGGGCCGGGAACACTGAAGCTTTCTTT. It yields the protein CASSQKGAGNTEAFF.

CDR3 DNA: TGTGCCAGCAGCTACAGGACTAGCGGGGGATTAGCCAAAAACATTCAGTACTTC. Translated: CASSYRTSGGLAKNIQYF. The chain has TRBV3-1 and TRBJ2-4; 13 nucleotides line up with TRBD2. The CDR3 sequence is 18 residues long. Germline-derived CDR1 and CDR2 are LGHDT and YNNKEL (reference sequence). The J segment lost 0 bases and the V segment lost 5 bases, leaving 7 bases of the junction unmatched.

The chain has TRBV6-5 and TRBJ1-4; 9 nucleotides match TRBD1. The CDR3 has 15 residues. Germline loops: CDR1 MNHEY, CDR2 SVGAGI. With 2 bases clipped from V and 8 bases from J, the junction kept 6 bases outside the gene matches. The CDR3 region has the DNA TGTGCCAGCAGTTACGGGGACAGGGTTGGGGAAAAACTGTTTTTT. Protein: CASSYGDRVGEKLFF.

This clonotype was seen at least ten times. The J gene is TRBJ2-3, the V gene TRBV6-2 or TRBV6-3; D is undetermined. The CDR3 consists of 12 residues. The germline V gene has CDR1 MNHEY and CDR2 SVGEGT. V lost 0 bases to trimming and J lost 6 bases, with 4 bases between them. The CDR3 protein is CASSYSPDTQYF. CDR3 DNA: TGTGCCAGCAGTTACTCGCCTGATACGCAGTATTTT.

The chain has TRBV6-5 and TRBJ2-1; 10 bases are a match to TRBD2. Germline loops: CDR1 MNHEY, CDR2 SVGAGI. The CDR3 is 15 residues long. The trim removed 2 bases at V and 4 bases at J, leaving 2 bases unmatched. The CDR3, as DNA: TGTGCCAGCAGTTACGGGACTAGCGAGTACAATGAGCAGTTCTTC. Its protein is CASSYGTSEYNEQFF.

The chain carries TRBV12-3 or TRBV12-4 and TRBJ2-2, with TRBD2 matching 10 bases. V shed 0 bases and J 6 bases; nucleotides not matched to a gene: 4. There are 16 residues in the CDR3. The CDR3 is CASSLALSGGAGELFF. Written as DNA, the CDR3 is TGTGCCAGCAGTTTAGCGCTCAGCGGGGGGGCCGGGGAGCTGTTTTTT.

In its sample, this clonotype was seen many times. The J gene is TRBJ1-3, the V gene TRBV6-1; D perhaps matches TRBD1 (5 bases). Trimming cost V 7 bases and J 0 bases, with 10 bases left between them. The CDR3 covers 14 residues. CDR1 and CDR2 from the germline V gene are MNHNS and SASEGT. The CDR3 loop is CASTGAGSGNTIYF. CDR3 in DNA: TGTGCCAGCACCGGGGCAGGCTCTGGAAACACCATATATTTT.

This rearrangement joins TRBV19 to TRBJ2-2; 8 nucleotides agree with TRBD1. The CDR3 sequence is 14 residues long. The germline CDR1 and CDR2 sequences are LNHDA and SQIVND (reference sequence). After removal of 3 bases from V and 5 bases from J, the junction contained 2 bases not matched to a gene. The CDR3 region has the DNA TGTGCCAGTAGTATTGACAGGGGAACCGGGGAGCTGTTTTTT. Protein sequence: CASSIDRGTGELFF.

The rearrangement links TRBV12-3 or TRBV12-4 to TRBJ1-2; D ambiguous. V was clipped by 2 bases and J by 3 bases, with 7 bases between them. This CDR3 comprises 13 residues. The CDR3 coding sequence is TGTGCCAGCAGTTTAATGAGAGACTATGGCTACACCTTC. Its protein product is CASSLMRDYGYTF.

The chain carries TRBV18 and TRBJ2-1, with TRBD1 as a possible D gene (5 bases). V was trimmed by 6 bases and J by 1 base, leaving 13 bases between them. Germline values: CDR1 KGHSH, CDR2 LQKENI. This CDR3 has 15 residues. As DNA, the CDR3 is TGTGCCAGCTCGCTCAGGGTTGGGTCCTACAATGAGCAGTTCTTC. It codes for CASSLRVGSYNEQFF.

This clonotype has ten or more counts. V is TRBV20-1 and J is TRBJ1-1; TRBD1 is a possible D gene (5 bases). CDR3 length: 13 residues. The germline CDR1 and CDR2 sequences are DFQATT and SNEGSKA (reference sequence). The CDR3 bases are TGCAGGATTCAGGGACGGGAGAACACTGAAGCTTTCTTT. This gives the protein CRIQGRENTEAFF.

The chain has TRBV20-1 and TRBJ2-3; 8 nucleotides line up with TRBD2. Looked up from germline, CDR1 is DFQATT and CDR2 is SNEGSKA (reference sequence). V lost 3 bases, J lost 2 bases, and 16 bases stayed unmatched. The CDR3 totals 18 residues. Here the CDR3 reads CSARPMTGTSILTDTQYF. The CDR3 nucleotides read TGCAGTGCTAGGCCGATGACCGGGACTAGTATACTCACAGATACGCAGTATTTT.

The CDR3 loop is CARSPGTSSYNEQFF. The CDR3 nucleotides read TGTGCCAGGAGCCCCGGGACTAGCTCCTACAATGAGCAGTTCTTC. The chain couples TRBV5-4 to TRBJ2-1, with TRBD2 matching over 8 bases. Germline loops: CDR1 SGHNT, CDR2 YYREEE (reference sequence). The trim removed 8 bases at V and 0 bases at J, leaving 7 bases unmatched. The CDR3 covers 15 residues.

The chain carries TRBV6-1 and TRBJ2-7, with a possible D match to TRBD2 (5 bases). V lost 10 bases to trimming and J lost 6 bases, with 19 bases between them. CDR1 is MNHNS, CDR2 SASEGT, per germline. This CDR3 has 13 residues. The CDR3 loop is CAKRSGLLTEQYF. The CDR3 DNA follows: TGTGCCAAGCGATCCGGACTCTTAACCGAGCAGTACTTC.

This clonotype has a handful of counts. The V call is TRBV7-6, the J call TRBJ2-7; possible D gene TRBD1, 6 bases. V was trimmed by 4 bases and J by 3 bases, leaving 10 bases between them. CDR1 is SGHVS and CDR2 is FNYEAQ in the germline V gene. This CDR3 has 13 residues. The CDR3 sequence is CASSSDSFYEQYF. DNA for the CDR3: TGTGCCAGCAGCTCGGACAGTTTCTACGAGCAGTACTTC.

This clonotype has just a few counts. The CDR3 region is CASTGRTGSYEQYF. The CDR3 DNA follows: TGTGCCAGCACCGGCCGGACAGGGTCCTACGAGCAGTACTTC. This rearrangement joins TRBV6-1 to TRBJ2-7, with 8 bases aligning to TRBD1. CDR1 MNHNS and CDR2 SASEGT come from the germline V gene. The CDR3 spans 14 residues. J lost 1 base, V lost 7 bases, and 6 bases had no gene match.

This clonotype was detected ten times or more. The chain links TRBV7-3 to TRBJ2-1, with 7 bases lining up with TRBD2. Germline V gives CDR1 SGHTA, CDR2 FQGTGA. CDR3 length: 14 residues. Trimming at V came to 1 base and at J to 9 bases, leaving 6 bases not matched to a gene. This CDR3 reads CASSLMGGLGEQFF. The CDR3 region has the DNA TGTGCCAGCAGCTTAATGGGGGGGTTGGGTGAGCAGTTCTTC.

The J gene is TRBJ2-3, the V gene TRBV29-1; 12 bases match TRBD2. CDR1 and CDR2 (germline): SQVTM, ANQGSEA. There are 16 residues in the CDR3. The junction had 11 bases not matched to a gene; V was cut back by 6 bases and J by 4 bases. The CDR3 sequence: CSVPGLAGPGSDTQYF. The CDR3 DNA reads TGCAGCGTCCCCGGACTAGCGGGGCCTGGATCAGATACGCAGTATTTT.